The entry below describes one T cell receptor (beta chain). This CDR3 contains 13 residues. Trimming stripped 4 bases from V and 8 bases from J, with 15 bases between. CDR1 is SQVTM and CDR2 is ANQGSEA in the germline V gene. This sample stems from a study of PD-L1 blockade in urothelial cancer. Using immunoSEQ multiplex PCR, the repertoire was profiled, and TCRdb retains in-frame clones only, with some absent. Of 60,000 to 65,000 clones in the sample, 81% were seen once. Time point denoted: pretreatment peripheral blood. Sequencing used PBMCs, obtained around atezolizumab (anti-PD-L1) treatment. This sequence joins TRBV29-1 and TRBJ2-1; D not resolved. The source of this sequence is a man aged 70 or older with urothelial cancer. The DNA of the CDR3 is TGCAGCGTTGGAGCTATCCTCTTGGATGAGCAGTTCTTC. Amino acid sequence: CSVGAILLDEQFF.